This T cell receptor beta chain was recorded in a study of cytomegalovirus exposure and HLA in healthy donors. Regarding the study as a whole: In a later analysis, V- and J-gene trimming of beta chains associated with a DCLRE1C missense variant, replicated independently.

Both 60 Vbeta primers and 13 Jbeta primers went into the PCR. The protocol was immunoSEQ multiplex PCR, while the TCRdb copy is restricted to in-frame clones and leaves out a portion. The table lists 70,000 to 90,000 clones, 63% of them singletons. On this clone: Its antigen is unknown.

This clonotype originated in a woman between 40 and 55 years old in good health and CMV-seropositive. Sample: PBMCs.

CDR3 loop: CASSVGPYEASTDTQYF. CDR3 in DNA: TGTGCCAGCAGCGTAGGCCCCTACGAAGCGTCCACAGATACGCAGTATTTT. This sequence joins TRBV9 and TRBJ2-3; D remains ambiguous. This CDR3 spans 17 amino acids. Germline CDR1 is SGDLS and CDR2 is YYNGEE. V lost 0 bases, J lost 2 bases, and 16 bases lay in between.